This T cell receptor (beta chain) was identified in a study of T cells in localized non-small cell lung cancer. Notes on the study in general: Sequencing was restricted to one tumor region; therefore, heterogeneity remains possible.

To note about this clone: The antigen is unknown.

The germline V gene has CDR1 SGHNT and CDR2 YYREEE (reference sequence). CDR3 length: 14 amino acids. The V gene lost 1 base and the J gene lost 8 bases, with 13 bases spanning the gap. Some clones are missing from TCRdb's copy, which holds only in-frame ones; the method was immunoSEQ multiplex PCR. Among 35,000 to 50,000 clones listed, roughly three quarters were seen once. The clonotype comes from a woman between 40 and 69 years old with stage II squamous cell lung carcinoma. The chain combines TRBV5-4 with TRBJ2-1; maybe TRBD2 (5 bases). The specimen was PBMCs, collected before any cancer treatment. CDR3 region: CASSLLGVWDEQFF. The CDR3 DNA follows: TGTGCCAGCAGCTTGCTCGGGGTATGGGATGAGCAGTTCTTC.